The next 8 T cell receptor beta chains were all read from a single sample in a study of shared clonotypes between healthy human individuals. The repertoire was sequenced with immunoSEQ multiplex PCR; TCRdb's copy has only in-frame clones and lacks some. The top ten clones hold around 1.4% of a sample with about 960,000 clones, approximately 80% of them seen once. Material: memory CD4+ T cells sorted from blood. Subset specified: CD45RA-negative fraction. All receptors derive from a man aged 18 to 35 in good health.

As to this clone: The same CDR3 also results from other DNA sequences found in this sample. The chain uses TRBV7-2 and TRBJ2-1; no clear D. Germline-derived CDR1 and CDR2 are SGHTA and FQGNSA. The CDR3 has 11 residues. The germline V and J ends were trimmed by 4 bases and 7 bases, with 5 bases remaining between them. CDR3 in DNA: TGTGCCAGCAGCTCCCTGAATGAGCAGTTCTTC. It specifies CASSSLNEQFF.

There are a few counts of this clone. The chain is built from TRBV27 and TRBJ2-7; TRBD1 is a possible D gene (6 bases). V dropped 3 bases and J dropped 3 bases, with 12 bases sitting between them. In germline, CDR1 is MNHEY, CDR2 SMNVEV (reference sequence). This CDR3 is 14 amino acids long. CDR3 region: CASSFWQGNYEQYF. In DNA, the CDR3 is TGTGCCAGCAGTTTCTGGCAGGGGAACTACGAGCAGTACTTC.

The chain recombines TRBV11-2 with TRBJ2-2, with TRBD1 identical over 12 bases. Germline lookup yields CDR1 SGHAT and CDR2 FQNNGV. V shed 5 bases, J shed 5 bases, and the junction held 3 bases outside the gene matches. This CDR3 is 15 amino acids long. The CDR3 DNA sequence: TGTGCCAGCAGCCCGGGACAGGGGGCAACCGGGGAGCTGTTTTTT. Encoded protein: CASSPGQGATGELFF.

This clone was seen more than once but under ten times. CDR3 region: CASSLTAGANNEQFF. In nucleotides, the CDR3 is TGTGCCAGCAGCTTAACGGCAGGGGCGAACAATGAGCAGTTCTTC. V usage is TRBV7-8 and J usage is TRBJ2-1, with D perhaps matching TRBD1 (6 bases). CDR3 length equals 15 residues. Germline CDR1 and CDR2: SGHVS and FQNEAQ. Trimming shortened V by 2 bases and J by 5 bases, and 13 bases separated the two germline ends. The full variable domain, rest sourced from reference TRBV7-8 and TRBJ2-1, is GAGVSQSPRYKVAKRGQDVALRCDPISGHVSLFWYQQALGQGPEFLTYFQNEAQLDKSGLPSDRFFAERPEGSVSTLKIQRTQQEDSAVYLCASSLTAGANNEQFFGPGTRLTVL.

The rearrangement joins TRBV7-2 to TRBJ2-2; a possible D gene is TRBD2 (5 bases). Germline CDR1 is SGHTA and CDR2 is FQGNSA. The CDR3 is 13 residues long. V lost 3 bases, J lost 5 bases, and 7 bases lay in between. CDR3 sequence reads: CASSLRETGELFF. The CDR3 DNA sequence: TGTGCCAGCAGCTTGAGGGAGACCGGGGAGCTGTTTTTT.

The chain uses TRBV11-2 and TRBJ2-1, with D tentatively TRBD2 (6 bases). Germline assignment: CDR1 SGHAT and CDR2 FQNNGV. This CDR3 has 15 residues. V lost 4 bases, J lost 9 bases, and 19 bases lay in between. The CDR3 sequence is CASSSASGLTVEQFF. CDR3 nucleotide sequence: TGTGCCAGCAGCTCGGCCTCAGGACTAACTGTTGAGCAGTTCTTC.

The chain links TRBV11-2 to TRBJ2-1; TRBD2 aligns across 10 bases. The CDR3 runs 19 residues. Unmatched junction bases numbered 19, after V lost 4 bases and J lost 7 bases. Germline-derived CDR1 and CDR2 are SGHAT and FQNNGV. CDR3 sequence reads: CASSSILPVLAGEGNEQFF. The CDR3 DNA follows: TGTGCCAGCAGCTCCATCCTCCCTGTTCTAGCGGGAGAGGGGAATGAGCAGTTCTTC.

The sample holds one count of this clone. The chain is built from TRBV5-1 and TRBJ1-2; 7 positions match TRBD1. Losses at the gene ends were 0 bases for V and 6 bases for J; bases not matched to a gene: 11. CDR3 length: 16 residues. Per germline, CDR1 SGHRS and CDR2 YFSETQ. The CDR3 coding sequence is TGCGCCAGCAGCTTGGACGGGACAGCGACTTTTAATGGCTACACCTTC. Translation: CASSLDGTATFNGYTF. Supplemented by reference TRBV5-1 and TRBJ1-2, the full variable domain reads KAGVTQTPRYLIKTRGQQVTLSCSPISGHRSVSWYQQTPGQGLQFLFEYFSETQRNKGNFPGRFSGRQFSNSRSEMNVSTLELGDSALYLCASSLDGTATFNGYTFGSGTRLTVV.